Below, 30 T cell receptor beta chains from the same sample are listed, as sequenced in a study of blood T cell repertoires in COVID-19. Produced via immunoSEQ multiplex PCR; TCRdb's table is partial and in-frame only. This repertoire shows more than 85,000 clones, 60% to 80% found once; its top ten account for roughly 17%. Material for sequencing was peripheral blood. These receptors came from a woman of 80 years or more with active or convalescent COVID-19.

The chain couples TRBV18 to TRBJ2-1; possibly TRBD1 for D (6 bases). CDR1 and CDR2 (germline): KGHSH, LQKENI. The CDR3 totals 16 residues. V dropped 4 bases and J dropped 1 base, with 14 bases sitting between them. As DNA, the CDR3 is TGTGCCAGCTCACGACAGGCAGTAGGGTCCTACAATGAGCAGTTCTTC. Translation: CASSRQAVGSYNEQFF. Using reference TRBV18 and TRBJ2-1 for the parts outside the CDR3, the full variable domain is NAGVMQNPRHLVRRRGQEARLRCSPMKGHSHVYWYRQLPEEGLKFMVYLQKENIIDESGMPKERFSAEFPKEGPSILRIQQVVRGDSAAYFCASSRQAVGSYNEQFFGPGTRLTVL.

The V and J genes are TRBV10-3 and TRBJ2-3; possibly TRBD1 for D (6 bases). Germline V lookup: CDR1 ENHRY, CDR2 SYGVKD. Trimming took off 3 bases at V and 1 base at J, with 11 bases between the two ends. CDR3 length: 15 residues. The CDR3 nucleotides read TGTGCCATCAGTGAAGGGACACATCGCACAGATACGCAGTATTTT. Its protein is CAISEGTHRTDTQYF.

The DNA for the CDR3 is TGTGCCAGCAGCCAAGACTTCCTAAAGGGACACTCCACAGATACGCAGTATTTT. It translates to CASSQDFLKGHSTDTQYF. The chain employs TRBV4-2 and TRBJ2-3, with a possible D match to TRBD1 (6 bases). The CDR3 runs 18 residues. The germline CDR1 and CDR2 sequences are LGHNA and YNFKEQ. Trimming removed 0 bases at V and 2 bases at J, with 18 bases between.

CDR3 DNA sequence: TGTGCCAGTAGTATAAGGGCAGGGGGCAGGACAGATACGCAGTATTTT. Translating gives CASSIRAGGRTDTQYF. The chain employs TRBV19 and TRBJ2-3, with TRBD1 matching 8 bases. Germline CDR1 and CDR2: LNHDA and SQIVND (reference sequence). The CDR3 extends over 16 amino acids. J was trimmed by 3 bases and V by 2 bases; bases with no gene match: 7.

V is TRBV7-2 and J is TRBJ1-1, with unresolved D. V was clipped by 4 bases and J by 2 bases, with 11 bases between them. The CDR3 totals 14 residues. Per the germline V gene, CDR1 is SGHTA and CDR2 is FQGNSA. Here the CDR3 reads CASSSLGLNTEAFF. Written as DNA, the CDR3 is TGTGCCAGCAGCTCCCTTGGACTTAACACTGAAGCTTTCTTT.

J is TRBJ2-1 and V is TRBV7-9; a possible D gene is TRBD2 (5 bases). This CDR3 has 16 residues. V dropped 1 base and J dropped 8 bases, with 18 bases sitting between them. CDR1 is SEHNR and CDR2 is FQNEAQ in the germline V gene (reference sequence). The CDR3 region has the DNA TGTGCCAGCAGCTTAGGAACGGGATTAGGGTACGATGAGCAGTTCTTC. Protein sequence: CASSLGTGLGYDEQFF.

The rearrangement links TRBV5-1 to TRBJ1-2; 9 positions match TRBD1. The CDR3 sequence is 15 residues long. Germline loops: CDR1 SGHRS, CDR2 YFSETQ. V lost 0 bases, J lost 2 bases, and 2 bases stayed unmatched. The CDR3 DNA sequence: TGCGCCAGCAGCTTGGACGGACAGGGGAACTATGGCTACACCTTC. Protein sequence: CASSLDGQGNYGYTF.

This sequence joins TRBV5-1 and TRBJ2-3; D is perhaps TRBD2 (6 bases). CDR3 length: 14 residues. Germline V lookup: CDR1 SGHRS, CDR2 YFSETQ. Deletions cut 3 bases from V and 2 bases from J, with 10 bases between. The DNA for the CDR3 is TGCGCCAGCAGCTCCTTAGCGGCCACAGATACGCAGTATTTT. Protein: CASSSLAATDTQYF.

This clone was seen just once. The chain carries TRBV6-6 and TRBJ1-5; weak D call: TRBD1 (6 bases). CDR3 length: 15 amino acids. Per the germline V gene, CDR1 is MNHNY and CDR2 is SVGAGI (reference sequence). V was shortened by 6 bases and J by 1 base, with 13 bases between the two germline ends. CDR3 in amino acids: CASRLAGESNQPQHF. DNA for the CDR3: TGTGCCAGCAGATTGGCAGGGGAGAGCAATCAGCCCCAGCATTTT.

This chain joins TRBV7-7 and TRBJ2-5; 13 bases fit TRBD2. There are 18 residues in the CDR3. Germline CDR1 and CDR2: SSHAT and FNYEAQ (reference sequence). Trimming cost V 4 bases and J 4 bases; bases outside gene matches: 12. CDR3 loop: CASSSQLAGGPGRETQYF. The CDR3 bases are TGTGCCAGCAGCTCACAACTAGCGGGAGGGCCAGGTCGAGAGACCCAGTACTTC.

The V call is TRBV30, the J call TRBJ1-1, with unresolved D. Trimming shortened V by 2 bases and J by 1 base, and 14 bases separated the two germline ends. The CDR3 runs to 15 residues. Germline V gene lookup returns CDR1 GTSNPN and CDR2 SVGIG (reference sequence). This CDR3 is CAWSRSDLANTEAFF. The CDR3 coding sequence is TGTGCCTGGAGTCGATCCGACTTGGCGAACACTGAAGCTTTCTTT.

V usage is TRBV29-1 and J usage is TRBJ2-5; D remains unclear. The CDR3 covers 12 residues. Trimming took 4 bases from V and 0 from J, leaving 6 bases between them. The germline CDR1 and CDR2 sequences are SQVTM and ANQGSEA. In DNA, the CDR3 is TGCAGCGTTGTTGACAACCAAGAGACCCAGTACTTC. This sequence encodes CSVVDNQETQYF.

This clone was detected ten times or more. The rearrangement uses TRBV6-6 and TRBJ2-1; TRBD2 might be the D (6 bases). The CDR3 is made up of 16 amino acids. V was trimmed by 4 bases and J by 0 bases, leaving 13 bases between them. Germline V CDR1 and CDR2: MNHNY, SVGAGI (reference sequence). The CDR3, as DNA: TGTGCCAGCAGTTTAGGACTAACGATCTCCTACAATGAGCAGTTCTTC. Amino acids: CASSLGLTISYNEQFF.

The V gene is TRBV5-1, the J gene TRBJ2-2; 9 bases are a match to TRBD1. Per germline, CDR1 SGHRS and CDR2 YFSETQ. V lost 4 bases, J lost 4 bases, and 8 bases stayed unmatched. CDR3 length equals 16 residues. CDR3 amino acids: CASSTTGGGSTGELFF. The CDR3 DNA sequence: TGCGCCAGCAGCACAACAGGGGGCGGCTCCACCGGGGAGCTGTTTTTT.

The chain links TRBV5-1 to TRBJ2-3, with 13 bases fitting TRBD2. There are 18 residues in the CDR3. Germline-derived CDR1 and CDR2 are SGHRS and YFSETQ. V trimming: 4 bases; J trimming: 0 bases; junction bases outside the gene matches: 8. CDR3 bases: TGCGCCAGCAGCGAAACTAGCGGGAGGGAATGGAGCACAGATACGCAGTATTTT. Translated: CASSETSGREWSTDTQYF.

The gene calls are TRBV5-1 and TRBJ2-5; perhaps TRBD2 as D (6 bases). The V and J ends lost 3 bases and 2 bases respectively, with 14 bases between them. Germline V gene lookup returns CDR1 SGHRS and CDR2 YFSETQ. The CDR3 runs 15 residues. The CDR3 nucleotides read TGCGCCAGCAGCTCAACTCGCGCGGGGCAAGAGACCCAGTACTTC. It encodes CASSSTRAGQETQYF.

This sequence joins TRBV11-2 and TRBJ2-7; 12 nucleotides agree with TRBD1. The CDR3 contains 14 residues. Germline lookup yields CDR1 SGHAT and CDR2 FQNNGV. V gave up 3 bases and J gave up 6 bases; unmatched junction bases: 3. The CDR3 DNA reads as TGTGCCAGCAGCTTCCGGGACAGGGGGCGCGAGCAGTACTTC. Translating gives CASSFRDRGREQYF.

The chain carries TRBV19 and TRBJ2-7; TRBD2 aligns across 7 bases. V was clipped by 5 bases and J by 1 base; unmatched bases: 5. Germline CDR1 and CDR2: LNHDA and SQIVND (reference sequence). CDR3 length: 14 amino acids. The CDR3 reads CASSSSGNSYEQYF. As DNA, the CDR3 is TGTGCCAGTAGTTCCAGCGGGAATTCCTACGAGCAGTACTTC.

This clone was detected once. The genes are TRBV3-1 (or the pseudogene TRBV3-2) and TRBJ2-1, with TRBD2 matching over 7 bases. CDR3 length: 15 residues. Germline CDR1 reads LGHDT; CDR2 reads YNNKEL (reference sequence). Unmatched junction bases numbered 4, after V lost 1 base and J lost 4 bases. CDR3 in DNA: TGTGCCAGCAGCCAAGCGGCTAGCGGTTACAATGAGCAGTTCTTC. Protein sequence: CASSQAASGYNEQFF.

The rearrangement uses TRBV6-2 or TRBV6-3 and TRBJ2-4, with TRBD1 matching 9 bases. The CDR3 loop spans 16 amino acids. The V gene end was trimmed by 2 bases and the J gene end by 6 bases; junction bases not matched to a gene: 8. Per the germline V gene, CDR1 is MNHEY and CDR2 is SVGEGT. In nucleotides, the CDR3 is TGTGCCAGCAGTTACCCAGACAGGGGGTCGGGAAACATTCAGTACTTC. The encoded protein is CASSYPDRGSGNIQYF.

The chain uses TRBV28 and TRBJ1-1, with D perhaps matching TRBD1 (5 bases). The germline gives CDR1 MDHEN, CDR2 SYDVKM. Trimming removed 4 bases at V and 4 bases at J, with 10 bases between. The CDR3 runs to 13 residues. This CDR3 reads CASSSQGFTEAFF. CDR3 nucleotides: TGTGCCAGCAGTTCCCAGGGATTCACTGAAGCTTTCTTT.

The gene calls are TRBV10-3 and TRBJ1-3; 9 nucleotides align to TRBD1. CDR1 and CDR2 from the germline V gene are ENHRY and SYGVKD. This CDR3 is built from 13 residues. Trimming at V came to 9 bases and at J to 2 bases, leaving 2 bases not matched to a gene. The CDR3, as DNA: TGTGCCATGCGGACAGGGGCTGGAAACACCATATATTTT. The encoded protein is CAMRTGAGNTIYF.

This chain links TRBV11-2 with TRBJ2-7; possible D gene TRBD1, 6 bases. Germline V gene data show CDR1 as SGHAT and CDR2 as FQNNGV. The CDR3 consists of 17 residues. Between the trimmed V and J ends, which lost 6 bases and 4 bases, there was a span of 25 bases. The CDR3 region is CASRRGPGQRPPYEQYF. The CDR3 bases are TGTGCCAGCAGACGAGGCCCTGGACAGCGACCCCCTTACGAGCAGTACTTC. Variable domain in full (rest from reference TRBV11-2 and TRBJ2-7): EAGVAQSPRYKIIEKRQSVAFWCNPISGHATLYWYQQILGQGPKLLIQFQNNGVVDDSQLPKDRFSAERLKGVDSTLKIQPAKLEDSAVYLCASRRGPGQRPPYEQYFGPGTRLTVT.

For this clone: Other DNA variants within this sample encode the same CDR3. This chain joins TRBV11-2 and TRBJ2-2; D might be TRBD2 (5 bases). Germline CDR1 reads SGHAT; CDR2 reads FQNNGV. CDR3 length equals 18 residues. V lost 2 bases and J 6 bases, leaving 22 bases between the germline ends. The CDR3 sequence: CASSLPPVFGKRAGELFF. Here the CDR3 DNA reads TGTGCCAGCAGCTTACCGCCGGTCTTCGGGAAGAGGGCCGGGGAGCTGTTTTTT.

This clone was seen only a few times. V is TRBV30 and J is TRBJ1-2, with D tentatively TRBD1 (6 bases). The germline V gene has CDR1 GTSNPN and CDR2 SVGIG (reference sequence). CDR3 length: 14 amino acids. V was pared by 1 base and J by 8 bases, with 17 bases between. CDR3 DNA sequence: TGTGCCTGGAGTGCGGGCCTGGGGGCTTCGGGCTACACCTTC. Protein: CAWSAGLGASGYTF. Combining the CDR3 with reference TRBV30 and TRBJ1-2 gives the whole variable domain SQTIHQWPATLVQPVGSPLSLECTVEGTSNPNLYWYRQAAGRGLQLLFYSVGIGQISSEVPQNLSASRPQDRQFILSSKKLLLSDSGFYLCAWSAGLGASGYTFGSGTRLTVV.

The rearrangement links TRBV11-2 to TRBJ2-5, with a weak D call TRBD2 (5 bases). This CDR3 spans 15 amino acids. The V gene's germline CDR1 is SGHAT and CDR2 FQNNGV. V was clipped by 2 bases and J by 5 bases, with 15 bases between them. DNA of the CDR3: TGTGCCAGCAGCTTATCGGTGGCCGAGGGTGAGACCCAGTACTTC. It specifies CASSLSVAEGETQYF.

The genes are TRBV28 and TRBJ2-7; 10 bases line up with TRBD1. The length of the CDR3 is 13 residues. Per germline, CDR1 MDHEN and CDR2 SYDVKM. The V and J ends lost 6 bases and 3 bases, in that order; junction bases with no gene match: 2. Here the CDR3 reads CASRRTGGYEQYF. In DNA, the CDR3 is TGTGCCAGCAGGCGGACAGGGGGCTACGAGCAGTACTTC.

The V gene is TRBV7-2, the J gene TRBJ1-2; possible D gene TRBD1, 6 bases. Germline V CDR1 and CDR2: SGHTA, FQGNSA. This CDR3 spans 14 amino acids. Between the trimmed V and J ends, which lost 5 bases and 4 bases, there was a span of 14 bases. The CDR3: CASSERQDSYGYTF. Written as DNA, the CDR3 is TGTGCCAGCAGCGAAAGACAGGATTCCTATGGCTACACCTTC.

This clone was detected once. The CDR3 spells CASTLTRRVGNQPQHF. Here the CDR3 DNA reads TGTGCCAGCACCTTAACGCGGAGGGTAGGCAATCAGCCCCAGCATTTT. The chain combines TRBV6-4 with TRBJ1-5; D is uncertain. Trimming removed 7 bases at V and 2 bases at J, with 18 bases between. The CDR3 is 16 residues long. The germline V gene has CDR1 MRHNA and CDR2 SNTAGT.

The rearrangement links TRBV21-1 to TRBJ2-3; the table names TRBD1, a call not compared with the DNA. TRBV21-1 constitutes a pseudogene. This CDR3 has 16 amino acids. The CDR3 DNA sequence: TGTGCCAGCAGCAACTGGCAAGGGGAAGTAACAGATACGCAGTATTTT. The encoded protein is CASSNWQGEVTDTQYF.